The entry below describes one T cell receptor (beta chain). Antigen specificity is unknown. This sample stems from a study of cytomegalovirus exposure and HLA in healthy donors. PCR primers comprised 60 Vbeta and 13 Jbeta primers. Clones were read by immunoSEQ multiplex PCR, and TCRdb kept only the in-frame ones, dropping some. The repertoire includes 130,000 or so clones, around 84% of them detected once, and 3% sits in the top ten. Study-wide points: In a later analysis, HLA-associated TCR beta chains were more clonally expanded than equally common others. For presence/absence analyses, sequencing depth was assumed to be roughly uniform across donors.

Material for sequencing was PBMCs. The sequence was collected from a woman aged 18-29 years in good health and CMV-seropositive.

CDR3 protein: CSADRGRTEAFF. CDR3 bases: TGCAGCGCCGACAGGGGGCGCACTGAAGCTTTCTTT. The chain combines TRBV29-1 with TRBJ1-1, with TRBD1 matching 10 bases. Looked up from germline, CDR1 is SQVTM and CDR2 is ANQGSEA. This CDR3 has 12 amino acids. Germline trimming cut 7 bases from V and 4 bases from J; bases unmatched to any gene: 3.